A selection of T cell receptor beta chains follows, all from one sample in a study of cytomegalovirus exposure and HLA in healthy donors. Using immunoSEQ multiplex PCR, the repertoire was profiled, and TCRdb retains in-frame clones only, with some absent. The repertoire holds some 77,000 clones, with around three quarters as singletons. Sequencing used PBMCs. Receptors were obtained from a man aged 25-45 years in good health and CMV-seronegative. Both conserved end residues are part of each CDR3. D genes are given only for firm matches. Clone size is given for some rows only: seen once, a few or many times, or a class if the clone is expanded.

clone size,D gene,V gene,J gene,CDR3 protein,CDR3 DNA
NA,NA,TRBV6-6,TRBJ1-2,CARPEPGGAGYGYTF,TGTGCACGGCCCGAACCCGGGGGGGCTGGCTATGGCTACACCTTC
few,NA,TRBV13,TRBJ2-7,CASSLEEEQYF,TGTGCCAGCAGCTTGGAGGAGGAGCAGTACTTC
NA,NA,TRBV4-1,TRBJ1-5,CASSFRDTGQPQHF,TGCGCCAGCAGCTTCCGGGACACCGGCCAGCCCCAGCATTTT
NA,TRBD1,TRBV7-9,TRBJ2-3,CASGGGTGGKFLPDTQYF,TGTGCCAGCGGGGGTGGGACAGGGGGCAAATTCCTCCCAGATACGCAGTATTTT
NA,NA,TRBV6-5,TRBJ1-1,CASSPAGGPEAFF,TGTGCCAGCAGCCCCGCCGGGGGTCCTGAAGCTTTCTTT
NA,TRBD2,TRBV7-9,TRBJ2-1,CASRSSGVYNEQFF,TGTGCCAGCAGGTCTAGCGGAGTCTACAATGAGCAGTTCTTC
NA,TRBD2,TRBV5-4,TRBJ2-3,CASSLVAGGPVDTQYF,TGTGCCAGCAGCTTAGTGGCGGGAGGGCCGGTAGATACGCAGTATTTT
NA,NA,TRBV7-6,TRBJ2-3,CASSLAPLGSIPDTQYF,TGTGCCAGCAGCTTAGCGCCTCTCGGTTCAATCCCAGATACGCAGTATTTT
NA,NA,TRBV30,TRBJ1-3,CAWSTRSRSGNTIYF,TGTGCCTGGAGTACCCGGTCCCGTTCTGGAAACACCATATATTTT
NA,TRBD2,TRBV13,TRBJ2-7,CARSLAGGPGTYEQYF,TGTGCCCGCAGCCTAGCGGGAGGGCCTGGGACCTACGAGCAGTACTTC
NA,NA,TRBV12-2,TRBJ2-5,CASRLNRGQETQYF,TGTGCAAGTCGCTTAAACAGGGGCCAAGAGACCCAGTACTTC
NA,TRBD2,TRBV10-1,TRBJ2-4,CASSENPGGPKNIQYF,TGCGCCAGCAGTGAAAACCCGGGAGGGCCCAAAAACATTCAGTACTTC
NA,TRBD2,TRBV11-2,TRBJ2-2,CASRRAGGPGELFF,TGTGCCAGCAGACGGGCGGGAGGGCCCGGGGAGCTGTTTTTT
NA,NA,TRBV19,TRBJ2-2,CASTQGSRLLTGELFF,TGTGCCAGTACCCAGGGTAGTAGACTCTTAACCGGGGAGCTGTTTTTT
NA,TRBD2,TRBV29-1,TRBJ2-2,CSVGTSGMTGELFF,TGCAGCGTGGGGACTAGCGGGATGACCGGGGAGCTGTTTTTT